What follows describes a single TCR beta chain. Antigen specificity is unknown. Whether given at about 4 or about 12 weeks, second doses were pooled. These data come from a study of T cell responses to AZD1222 COVID-19 vaccine. General study findings and limits: At study baseline, merely more than 5 AZD1222 recipients were seropositive.

Here immunoSEQ multiplex PCR was the method, and the copy in TCRdb shows in-frame clones only, minus some. The table has about 93,000 clones, 80% to 90% seen once; the top ten hold less than 3%. The clonotype was recovered from an adult who received the AZD1222 COVID-19 vaccine. Sample: peripheral blood, taken 28 days after the second AZD1222 dose.

The CDR3 nucleotides are TGTGCCAGCAGCCAAATGGGGCTGAGTGATTCACCCCTCCACTTT. It translates to CASSQMGLSDSPLHF. This sequence joins TRBV3-1 (or the pseudogene TRBV3-2) and TRBJ1-6, with a weak D call TRBD1 (5 bases). Trimming pared 2 bases from V and 8 bases from J, leaving 13 bases between. Germline CDR1 LGHDT, CDR2 YNNKEL (reference sequence). The CDR3 has 15 residues.